The clone carrying this TCR beta chain was found many times. These data are taken from a study of T cell repertoires in cytomegalovirus infection. In TCRdb, the reads were re-called with MiXCR into one record per CDR3 protein. The table has some 150,000 distinct CDR3 sequences, about 6.5% seen once. In germline, CDR1 is MDHEN, CDR2 SYDVKM. V was pared by 4 bases and J by 2 bases, with 2 bases of the junction left unmatched. The CDR3 runs to 14 residues. The source material was PBMCs. The V and J genes are TRBV28 and TRBJ2-7, with 10 bases identical to TRBD1. This TCR was recovered from a human donor in good health (CMV status not recorded). Some clones in this sample may be carry-over from other donors' samples. CDR3: CASSWTGGTYEQYF. The CDR3 nucleotides are TGTGCCAGCAGTTGGACAGGGGGTACCTACGAGCAGTACTTC. Filled out from reference TRBV28 and TRBJ2-7, the complete variable domain reads DVKVTQSSRYLVKRTGEKVFLECVQDMDHENMFWYRQDPGLGLRLIYFSYDVKMKEKGDIPEGYSVSREKKERFSLILESASTNQTSMYLCASSWTGGTYEQYFGPGTRLTVT.